This T cell receptor beta chain was profiled in a study of T cell responses to AZD1222 COVID-19 vaccine. Method: immunoSEQ multiplex PCR; TCRdb's copy keeps in-frame clones and lacks some. The sample holds about 150,000 clones, approximately 89% seen once. Trimming took off 6 bases at V and 2 bases at J, with 13 bases between the two ends. Germline CDR1 and CDR2: KGHDR and SFDVKD. The CDR3 loop spans 16 amino acids. The chain combines TRBV24-1 with TRBJ1-6; D ambiguous. This specimen was peripheral blood, taken 28 days after the second AZD1222 dose. The sequence came from an adult who received the AZD1222 COVID-19 vaccine. CDR3 nucleotide sequence: TGTGCCACCAGTCCTATGACCCTGACCTATAATTCACCCCTCCACTTT. This gives the protein CATSPMTLTYNSPLHF.